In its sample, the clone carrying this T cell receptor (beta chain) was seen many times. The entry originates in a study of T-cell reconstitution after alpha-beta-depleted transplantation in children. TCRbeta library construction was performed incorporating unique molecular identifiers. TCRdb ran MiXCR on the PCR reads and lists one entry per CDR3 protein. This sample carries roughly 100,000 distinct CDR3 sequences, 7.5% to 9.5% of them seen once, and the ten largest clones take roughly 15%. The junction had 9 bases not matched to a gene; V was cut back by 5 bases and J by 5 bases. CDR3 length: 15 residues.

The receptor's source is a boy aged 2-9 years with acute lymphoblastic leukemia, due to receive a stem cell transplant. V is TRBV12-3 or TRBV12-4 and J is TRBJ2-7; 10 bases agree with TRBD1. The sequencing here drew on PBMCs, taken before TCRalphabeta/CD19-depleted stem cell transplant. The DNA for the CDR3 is TGTGCCAGCAGTCGTACCGGGACAGGGGTCCACGAGCAGTACTTC. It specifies CASSRTGTGVHEQYF.